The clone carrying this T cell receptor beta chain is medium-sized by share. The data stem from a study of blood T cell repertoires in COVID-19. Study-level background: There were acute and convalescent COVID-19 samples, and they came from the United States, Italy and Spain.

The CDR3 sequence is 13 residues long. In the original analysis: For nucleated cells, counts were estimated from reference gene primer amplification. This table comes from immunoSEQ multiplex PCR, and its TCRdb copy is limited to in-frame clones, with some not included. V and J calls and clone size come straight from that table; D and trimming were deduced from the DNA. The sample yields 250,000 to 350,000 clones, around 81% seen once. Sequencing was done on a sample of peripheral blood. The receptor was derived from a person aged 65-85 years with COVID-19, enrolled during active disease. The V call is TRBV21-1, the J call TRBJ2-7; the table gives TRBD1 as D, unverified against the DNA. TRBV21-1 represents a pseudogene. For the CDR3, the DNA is TGTGCCAGCAGACAGGTCTCGGCTTACGAGCAGTACTTC. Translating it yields CASRQVSAYEQYF.